This TCR beta chain was retrieved from a study of response to subunit inactivated influenza vaccine. General study findings and limits: Authors suggested that a seasonal influenza vaccination recruits few new T cells each time.

TCRdb processed the RT-PCR reads anew with MiXCR; each CDR3 protein has one entry. The sample holds around 190,000 distinct CDR3 sequences, approximately 8.7% seen once. This CDR3 comprises 15 residues. Trimming shortened V by 0 bases and J by 5 bases, and 14 bases separated the two germline ends. Germline CDR1 is MGHRA and CDR2 is YSYEKL. As for this clonotype: Its antigen is currently unknown.

The source was non-naive T cells sorted from PBMCs, collected on the day of vaccination. The origin of this receptor is a man aged 50 to 60 who received an inactivated influenza vaccine. The rearrangement uses TRBV4-1 and TRBJ2-7, with a possible D match to TRBD2 (7 bases). CDR3 loop: CASSQEGGARNEQYF. CDR3 DNA sequence: TGCGCCAGCAGCCAAGAAGGGGGGGCCCGGAACGAGCAGTACTTC.